The clone carrying this T cell receptor beta chain turned up a few times. The data stem from a study of blood T cell repertoires in COVID-19. As for the study in general: Some COVID-19 samples were acute and others convalescent; all came from the United States, Italy and Spain. Sample material is recorded as cDNA or gDNA derived from T cells, B-cell-depleted T cells, or PBMCs.

In the study's own analysis: Reference gene primer amplification gave nucleated cell count estimates. This table comes from immunoSEQ multiplex PCR, and its TCRdb copy is limited to in-frame clones, with some not included. That table gives V, J and clone size, and the DNA gave D and trimming. Of approximately 150,000 clones listed, roughly 87% are singletons. The source material was peripheral blood. The TCR sequence derives from a woman in her fifties or sixties with acute or convalescent COVID-19.

The CDR3 DNA reads as TGTGCCACCAGCAGAGTAGGGGCAGAAGAGACCCAGTACTTC. Its translation: CATSRVGAEETQYF. J is TRBJ2-5 and V is TRBV15, with D possibly matching TRBD1 (5 bases). Germline CDR1 and CDR2: LNHNV and YYDKDF (reference sequence). The CDR3 is made up of 14 amino acids. V shed 1 base and J shed 3 bases, with 9 bases lying between them.